This T cell receptor beta chain was captured in a study of human T cells and chemical hapten exposure. V was cut by 3 bases and J by 0 bases, with 12 bases left in between. The CDR3 is made up of 15 amino acids. Per the germline V gene, CDR1 is SGHRS and CDR2 is YFSETQ. The study used a library that attached unique molecular identifiers to individual cDNA molecules. Authors' data handling: With a range of 23,224 to 690,600, the median per sample was around 96,000 TCRs. MiXCR, run by TCRdb on the RACE reads, gives a single entry per CDR3 protein. TCRdb's processing, not the authors', yielded these V and J calls. The data hold roughly 120,000 distinct CDR3 sequences, with roughly 9.5% observed a single time. Described time point: healthy volunteer bleed at 2 weeks. It was unfractionated whole blood from which total RNA was extracted.

The gene calls are TRBV5-1 and TRBJ2-5, with D tentatively TRBD1 or TRBD2 (5 bases each). The receptor's source is a male donor in good health. Some clones in this sample may be carry-over from other donors' samples. Material: whole blood. DNA for the CDR3: TGCGCCAGCAGCTACAGCCTGGGGGACCAAGAGACCCAGTACTTC. It specifies CASSYSLGDQETQYF.